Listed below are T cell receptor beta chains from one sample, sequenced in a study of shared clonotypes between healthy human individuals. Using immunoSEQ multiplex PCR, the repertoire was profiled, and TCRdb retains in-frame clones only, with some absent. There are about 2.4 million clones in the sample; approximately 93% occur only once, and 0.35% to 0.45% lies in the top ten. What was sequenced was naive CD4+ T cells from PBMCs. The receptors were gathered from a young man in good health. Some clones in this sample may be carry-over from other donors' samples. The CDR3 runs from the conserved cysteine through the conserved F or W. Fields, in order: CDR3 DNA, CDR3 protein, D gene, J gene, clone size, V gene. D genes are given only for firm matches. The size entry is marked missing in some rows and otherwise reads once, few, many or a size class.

DNA: TGTGCCAGCAGTTCCGGACAGGGTGAGGGAATCACCTTC
CDR3: CASSSGQGEGITF
D: TRBD1
J: TRBJ1-2
size: .
V: TRBV6-1

DNA: TGTGCCAGCGCCCCCCAGGTTGGACACAGTACTGAGCAGTTCTTC
CDR3: CASAPQVGHSTEQFF
D: .
J: TRBJ2-1
size: .
V: TRBV9

DNA: TGCGCCAGCAGCTTTATACGGTACACGGAGCCCACAGATACGCAGTATTTT
CDR3: CASSFIRYTEPTDTQYF
D: .
J: TRBJ2-3
size: once
V: TRBV5-1

DNA: TGTGCCAGCAGCTTAGAAGGGGGCAGGTACGAGCAGTACTTC
CDR3: CASSLEGGRYEQYF
D: TRBD1
J: TRBJ2-7
size: .
V: TRBV7-9

DNA: TGTGCCAGCAGCTTAGATGGGACTATTAGCACAGATACGCAGTATTTT
CDR3: CASSLDGTISTDTQYF
D: TRBD2
J: TRBJ2-3
size: .
V: TRBV7-2

DNA: TGTGCCAGCAAAAGTGGATCCTACGAGCAGTACTTC
CDR3: CASKSGSYEQYF
D: .
J: TRBJ2-7
size: .
V: TRBV28

DNA: TGCAGCGTTGGAAGAGGGCCCTATCCGACCAACACTGAAGCTTTCTTT
CDR3: CSVGRGPYPTNTEAFF
D: .
J: TRBJ1-1
size: .
V: TRBV29-1

DNA: TGCAGCGTTGAAGAATATACGACTAGCACAGATACGCAGTATTTT
CDR3: CSVEEYTTSTDTQYF
D: .
J: TRBJ2-3
size: .
V: TRBV29-1

DNA: TGTGCCAGCAGCGTAGCGGCGGGAGCAGAGACCCAGTACTTC
CDR3: CASSVAAGAETQYF
D: TRBD2
J: TRBJ2-5
size: once
V: TRBV9

DNA: TGTGCCAGCAGCATACAGGGGGGAGTCGAGCAGTACTTC
CDR3: CASSIQGGVEQYF
D: TRBD1
J: TRBJ2-7
size: .
V: TRBV7-8

DNA: TGTGCCAGCAGGTTAAGGGGGGACTACTCCTACGAGCAGTACTTC
CDR3: CASRLRGDYSYEQYF
D: .
J: TRBJ2-7
size: once
V: TRBV2

DNA: TGTGCCAGCAGTGAAGCGGGTAGAAACACCGGGGAGCTGTTTTTT
CDR3: CASSEAGRNTGELFF
D: .
J: TRBJ2-2
size: .
V: TRBV6-1

DNA: TGTGCCAGCACCCTCCGGACAGGGGAGAATGAAAAACTGTTTTTT
CDR3: CASTLRTGENEKLFF
D: TRBD1
J: TRBJ1-4
size: .
V: TRBV28

DNA: TGTGCCAGCAGCGTAGCGGGCACAGATACGCAGTATTTT
CDR3: CASSVAGTDTQYF
D: .
J: TRBJ2-3
size: .
V: TRBV9

DNA: TGTGCCAGCCCCTTCAGGTGGGGAGAAAAACTGTTTTTT
CDR3: CASPFRWGEKLFF
D: .
J: TRBJ1-4
size: .
V: TRBV5-8

DNA: TGTGCCAGCAACTACCGGGGAACCTACGAGCAGTACTTC
CDR3: CASNYRGTYEQYF
D: .
J: TRBJ2-7
size: .
V: TRBV2

DNA: TGTGCCAGCAGTTCCACCCCCCCAGGATACGAGCAGTACTTC
CDR3: CASSSTPPGYEQYF
D: .
J: TRBJ2-7
size: .
V: TRBV28

DNA: TGCGCCAGCAGCGGAACCGGGACAGGGGAATTTGTGAACACTGAAGCTTTCTTT
CDR3: CASSGTGTGEFVNTEAFF
D: TRBD1
J: TRBJ1-1
size: once
V: TRBV5-1

DNA: TGTGCCAGCAGCTATACCGGGACTAGCGGGATAGCAGAGCAGTACTTC
CDR3: CASSYTGTSGIAEQYF
D: TRBD2
J: TRBJ2-7
size: .
V: TRBV7-8

DNA: TGTGCCACCAGCAGAGATGCCTGGTCAGGTGAGCAGTTCTTC
CDR3: CATSRDAWSGEQFF
D: .
J: TRBJ2-1
size: .
V: TRBV15

DNA: TGTGCCAGCGCATCGCCAGGACTAGCTGTCAATGAGCAGTTCTTC
CDR3: CASASPGLAVNEQFF
D: TRBD2
J: TRBJ2-1
size: .
V: TRBV28

DNA: TGTGCCAGCAGCTTAGGGGTTACAGGTCTAGAGGGGACAAACACTGAAGCTTTCTTT
CDR3: CASSLGVTGLEGTNTEAFF
D: .
J: TRBJ1-1
size: .
V: TRBV7-3

DNA: TGTGCCATCAGTGAAAGGGGGCCGGGGGGCGAGCAGTACTTC
CDR3: CAISERGPGGEQYF
D: .
J: TRBJ2-7
size: .
V: TRBV10-3

DNA: TGTGCCAGCAGTTTGGCGGACAGGGGGCCTAAAACTGAAGCTTTCTTT
CDR3: CASSLADRGPKTEAFF
D: TRBD1
J: TRBJ1-1
size: .
V: TRBV28

DNA: TGTGCCAGTAGTAATCTCAGGAGCGGGAGGGTGGCCGGGGAGCTGTTTTTT
CDR3: CASSNLRSGRVAGELFF
D: TRBD2
J: TRBJ2-2
size: .
V: TRBV19

DNA: TGCGCCAGCAGCCAAGGCCGAGCAGAGGGTAAGCCCCTCCACTTT
CDR3: CASSQGRAEGKPLHF
D: .
J: TRBJ1-6
size: .
V: TRBV4-1

DNA: TGTGCCAGCAGTTTACATCACAGGGCAACGGGAAACACCATATATTTT
CDR3: CASSLHHRATGNTIYF
D: .
J: TRBJ1-3
size: .
V: TRBV28

DNA: TGTGCCAGCAACGAGTTTAGCTCCTACAATGAGCAGTTCTTC
CDR3: CASNEFSSYNEQFF
D: .
J: TRBJ2-1
size: .
V: TRBV2

DNA: TGTGCCAGCAGCGTAGGTGGGACAGCTGAAGAGACCCAGTACTTC
CDR3: CASSVGGTAEETQYF
D: TRBD1
J: TRBJ2-5
size: once
V: TRBV9

DNA: TGTGCCAGCAGCCAAGATATTAGCGGGAGCGGGGAGACCCAGTACTTC
CDR3: CASSQDISGSGETQYF
D: TRBD2
J: TRBJ2-5
size: .
V: TRBV4-2

DNA: TGTGCCAGTAGTATAGGACAGGGGGCAGAGGGTGAGCAGTTCTTC
CDR3: CASSIGQGAEGEQFF
D: TRBD1
J: TRBJ2-1
size: .
V: TRBV19

DNA: TGTGCCAGCAGTCAACAGGGGGCGCTTCCCGGGGAGCTGTTTTTT
CDR3: CASSQQGALPGELFF
D: TRBD1
J: TRBJ2-2
size: .
V: TRBV6-5

DNA: TGCAGCGTTGAGGGTAGACAGGGAAGGGTCGATGAAGCTTTCTTT
CDR3: CSVEGRQGRVDEAFF
D: TRBD1
J: TRBJ1-1
size: .
V: TRBV29-1

DNA: TGTGCCAGCAGCTCCGGGACACAAGATACGCAGTATTTT
CDR3: CASSSGTQDTQYF
D: .
J: TRBJ2-3
size: .
V: TRBV5-4

DNA: TGTGCCAGCAGTTTCCTGAATTACGAGCAGTACTTC
CDR3: CASSFLNYEQYF
D: .
J: TRBJ2-7
size: once
V: TRBV28

DNA: TGTGCCAGCAGTACCCGGGACAGTCAGCCCCAGCATTTT
CDR3: CASSTRDSQPQHF
D: TRBD1
J: TRBJ1-5
size: .
V: TRBV6-5

DNA: TGTGCCAGCAGCTTGGCCGCGGGAGAAAGAGGCGAGCAGTACTTC
CDR3: CASSLAAGERGEQYF
D: TRBD2
J: TRBJ2-7
size: .
V: TRBV5-4

DNA: TGTGCCAGCTCACCAGCCAGAGGAGACCACGAGCAGTACTTC
CDR3: CASSPARGDHEQYF
D: .
J: TRBJ2-7
size: .
V: TRBV18

DNA: TGTGCCACCAGCAGAGTAGGGCAGAACCTCTACGAGCAGTACTTC
CDR3: CATSRVGQNLYEQYF
D: .
J: TRBJ2-7
size: .
V: TRBV15

DNA: TGTGCCAGCAGCCCCGGACTTCACACAGATACGCAGTATTTT
CDR3: CASSPGLHTDTQYF
D: .
J: TRBJ2-3
size: .
V: TRBV7-9

DNA: TGCGCCAGCAGCTTACCCGGGACAGGGGGCGTTGGAAACACCATATATTTT
CDR3: CASSLPGTGGVGNTIYF
D: TRBD1
J: TRBJ1-3
size: .
V: TRBV5-1

DNA: TGTGCCAGCAGCGTAGGACTCACAGGGGGGGCACGGGATACGCAGTATTTT
CDR3: CASSVGLTGGARDTQYF
D: .
J: TRBJ2-3
size: .
V: TRBV9

DNA: TGTGCCAGCAGTTTATTCGGGACAGGGGCGCAGAACACTGAAGCTTTCTTT
CDR3: CASSLFGTGAQNTEAFF
D: TRBD1
J: TRBJ1-1
size: once
V: TRBV28

DNA: TGTGCCAGCAGCTTAGGGCAGGCTAACAATGAGCAGTTCTTC
CDR3: CASSLGQANNEQFF
D: .
J: TRBJ2-1
size: .
V: TRBV7-9

DNA: TGTGCCAGCAGCCAAGTGGCGGGAGACCCCAATGAGCAGTTCTTC
CDR3: CASSQVAGDPNEQFF
D: TRBD2
J: TRBJ2-1
size: .
V: TRBV4-2

DNA: TGCGCCAGCAACGAGGGGGACTCCTACAATGAGCAGTTCTTC
CDR3: CASNEGDSYNEQFF
D: .
J: TRBJ2-1
size: .
V: TRBV5-1

DNA: TGCGCCAGCAGCGGGGATTCGGGGCAAGAGACCCAGTACTTC
CDR3: CASSGDSGQETQYF
D: .
J: TRBJ2-5
size: .
V: TRBV5-1

DNA: TGCGCCAGCAGCGGTAGCGGGAGCTGGAACACCGGGGAGCTGTTTTTT
CDR3: CASSGSGSWNTGELFF
D: TRBD2
J: TRBJ2-2
size: .
V: TRBV5-1

DNA: TGTGCCAGCAGTTTACGGGACCCCCCATGGGGCTACACCTTC
CDR3: CASSLRDPPWGYTF
D: .
J: TRBJ1-2
size: .
V: TRBV28

DNA: TGCGCCAGCAGCATCCGGGACAGGGATGGCAATGAGCAGTTCTTC
CDR3: CASSIRDRDGNEQFF
D: TRBD1
J: TRBJ2-1
size: .
V: TRBV5-1

DNA: TGTGCCATCAGTGAGACGGGACTGGGCGGGGGTGAGCAGTTCTTC
CDR3: CAISETGLGGGEQFF
D: TRBD2
J: TRBJ2-1
size: .
V: TRBV10-3

DNA: TGTGCCAGCAGCTTAAGTAAGGAGACCCAGTACTTC
CDR3: CASSLSKETQYF
D: .
J: TRBJ2-5
size: once
V: TRBV7-6

DNA: TGTGCCAGCAGCCAAGATGGGGCAACCTATAATTCACCCCTCCACTTT
CDR3: CASSQDGATYNSPLHF
D: .
J: TRBJ1-6
size: .
V: TRBV14

DNA: TGTGCCAGCAGCCTTATAAGTGCAACTAATGAAAAACTGTTTTTT
CDR3: CASSLISATNEKLFF
D: .
J: TRBJ1-4
size: .
V: TRBV5-6

DNA: TGTGCCAGCAGTGAAAGTCCAGGCCGCAATTCACCCCTCCACTTT
CDR3: CASSESPGRNSPLHF
D: .
J: TRBJ1-6
size: .
V: TRBV6-1

DNA: TGTGCCAGCAGCGTAGCTGGGCAGAACACCGGGGAGCTGTTTTTT
CDR3: CASSVAGQNTGELFF
D: .
J: TRBJ2-2
size: .
V: TRBV9

DNA: TGTGCCAGTACCCGGGACCCACCGGGATATAGCAATCAGCCCCAGCATTTT
CDR3: CASTRDPPGYSNQPQHF
D: .
J: TRBJ1-5
size: .
V: TRBV19

DNA: TGCGCCAGCAGCTTTAGAGACACTACGACCTTCCCAACCTACGAGCAGTACTTC
CDR3: CASSFRDTTTFPTYEQYF
D: .
J: TRBJ2-7
size: .
V: TRBV5-1

DNA: TGTGCCAGCGGCGCTAGACAGGCCTATTTGACAGATACGCAGTATTTT
CDR3: CASGARQAYLTDTQYF
D: .
J: TRBJ2-3
size: .
V: TRBV28